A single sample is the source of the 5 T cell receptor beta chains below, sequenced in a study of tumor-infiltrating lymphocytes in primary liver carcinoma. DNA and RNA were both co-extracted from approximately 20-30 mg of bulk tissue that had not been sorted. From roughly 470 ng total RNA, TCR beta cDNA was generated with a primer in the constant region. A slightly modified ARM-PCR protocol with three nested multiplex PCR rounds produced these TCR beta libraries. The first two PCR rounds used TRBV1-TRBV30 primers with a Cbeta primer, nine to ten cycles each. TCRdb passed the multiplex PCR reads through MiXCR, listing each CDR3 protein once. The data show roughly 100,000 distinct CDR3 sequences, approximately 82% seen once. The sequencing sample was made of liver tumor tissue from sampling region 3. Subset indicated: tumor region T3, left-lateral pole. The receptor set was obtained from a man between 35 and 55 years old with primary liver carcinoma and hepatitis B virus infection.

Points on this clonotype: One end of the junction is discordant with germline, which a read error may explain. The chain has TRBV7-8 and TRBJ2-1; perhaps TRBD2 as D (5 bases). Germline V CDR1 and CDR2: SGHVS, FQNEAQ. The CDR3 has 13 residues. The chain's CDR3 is CVSSLGRAGEQFF. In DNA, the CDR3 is TGTGTCAGCAGCCTAGGGCGGGCCGGGGAGCAATTCTTC.

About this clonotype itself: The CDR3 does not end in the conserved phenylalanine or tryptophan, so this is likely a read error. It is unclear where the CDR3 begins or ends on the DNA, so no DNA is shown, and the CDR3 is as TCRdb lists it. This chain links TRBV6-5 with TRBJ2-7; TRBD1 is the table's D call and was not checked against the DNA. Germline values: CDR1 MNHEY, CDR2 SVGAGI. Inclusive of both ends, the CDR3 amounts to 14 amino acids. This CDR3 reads CASSYGTSSYEQYI.

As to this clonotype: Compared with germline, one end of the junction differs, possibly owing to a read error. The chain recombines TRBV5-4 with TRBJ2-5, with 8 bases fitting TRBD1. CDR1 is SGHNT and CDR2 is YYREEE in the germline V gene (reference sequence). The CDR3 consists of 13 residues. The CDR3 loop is CAGSSDRVETQYF. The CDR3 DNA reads TGTGCCGGCAGCTCGGACAGGGTAGAGACCCAATACTTC.

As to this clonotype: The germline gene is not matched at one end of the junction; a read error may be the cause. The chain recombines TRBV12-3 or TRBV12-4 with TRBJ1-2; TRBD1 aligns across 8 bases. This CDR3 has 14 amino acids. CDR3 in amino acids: CASSPPGQGSGYAF. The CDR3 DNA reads TGTGCCAGCAGTCCGCCTGGACAGGGCAGTGGCTACGCCTTC.

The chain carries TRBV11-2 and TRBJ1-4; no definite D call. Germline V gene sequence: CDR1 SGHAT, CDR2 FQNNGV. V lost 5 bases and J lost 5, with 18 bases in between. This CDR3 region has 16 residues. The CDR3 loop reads CASSMTPGGTNEKLFF. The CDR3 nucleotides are TGTGCCAGCAGCATGACTCCAGGAGGAACAAATGAAAAACTGTTTTTT.